This T cell receptor (beta chain) is from a study of blood T cells in healthy people across ages. The trim removed 3 bases at V and 0 bases at J, leaving 6 bases unmatched. The germline gives CDR1 SGHVS, CDR2 FQNEAQ. The CDR3 is 17 residues long. In each sample, at least 7 million PBMCs were isolated. Notes on this clonotype: Its cognate antigen is unknown.

Overall study results and limits: A strong correlation between TCR beta diversity and naive T cell percentage was seen.

Next came a second PCR, run for about 6 to 12 cycles, which used a sample-barcoded 5' primer along with a J-beta primer mix. TCRdb re-called the 5' RACE reads through MiXCR, storing one row per CDR3 protein. The sample consists of over 1,500,000 distinct CDR3 sequences, approximately 40% of them appearing once. The chain links TRBV7-8 to TRBJ2-1; 9 bases fit TRBD2. The origin of this receptor is a human donor in good health. Material for sequencing was blood. In DNA, the CDR3 is TGTGCCAGCAGCTTCTCTAGACTAGCGGTCTCCTACAATGAGCAGTTCTTC. Translated: CASSFSRLAVSYNEQFF.